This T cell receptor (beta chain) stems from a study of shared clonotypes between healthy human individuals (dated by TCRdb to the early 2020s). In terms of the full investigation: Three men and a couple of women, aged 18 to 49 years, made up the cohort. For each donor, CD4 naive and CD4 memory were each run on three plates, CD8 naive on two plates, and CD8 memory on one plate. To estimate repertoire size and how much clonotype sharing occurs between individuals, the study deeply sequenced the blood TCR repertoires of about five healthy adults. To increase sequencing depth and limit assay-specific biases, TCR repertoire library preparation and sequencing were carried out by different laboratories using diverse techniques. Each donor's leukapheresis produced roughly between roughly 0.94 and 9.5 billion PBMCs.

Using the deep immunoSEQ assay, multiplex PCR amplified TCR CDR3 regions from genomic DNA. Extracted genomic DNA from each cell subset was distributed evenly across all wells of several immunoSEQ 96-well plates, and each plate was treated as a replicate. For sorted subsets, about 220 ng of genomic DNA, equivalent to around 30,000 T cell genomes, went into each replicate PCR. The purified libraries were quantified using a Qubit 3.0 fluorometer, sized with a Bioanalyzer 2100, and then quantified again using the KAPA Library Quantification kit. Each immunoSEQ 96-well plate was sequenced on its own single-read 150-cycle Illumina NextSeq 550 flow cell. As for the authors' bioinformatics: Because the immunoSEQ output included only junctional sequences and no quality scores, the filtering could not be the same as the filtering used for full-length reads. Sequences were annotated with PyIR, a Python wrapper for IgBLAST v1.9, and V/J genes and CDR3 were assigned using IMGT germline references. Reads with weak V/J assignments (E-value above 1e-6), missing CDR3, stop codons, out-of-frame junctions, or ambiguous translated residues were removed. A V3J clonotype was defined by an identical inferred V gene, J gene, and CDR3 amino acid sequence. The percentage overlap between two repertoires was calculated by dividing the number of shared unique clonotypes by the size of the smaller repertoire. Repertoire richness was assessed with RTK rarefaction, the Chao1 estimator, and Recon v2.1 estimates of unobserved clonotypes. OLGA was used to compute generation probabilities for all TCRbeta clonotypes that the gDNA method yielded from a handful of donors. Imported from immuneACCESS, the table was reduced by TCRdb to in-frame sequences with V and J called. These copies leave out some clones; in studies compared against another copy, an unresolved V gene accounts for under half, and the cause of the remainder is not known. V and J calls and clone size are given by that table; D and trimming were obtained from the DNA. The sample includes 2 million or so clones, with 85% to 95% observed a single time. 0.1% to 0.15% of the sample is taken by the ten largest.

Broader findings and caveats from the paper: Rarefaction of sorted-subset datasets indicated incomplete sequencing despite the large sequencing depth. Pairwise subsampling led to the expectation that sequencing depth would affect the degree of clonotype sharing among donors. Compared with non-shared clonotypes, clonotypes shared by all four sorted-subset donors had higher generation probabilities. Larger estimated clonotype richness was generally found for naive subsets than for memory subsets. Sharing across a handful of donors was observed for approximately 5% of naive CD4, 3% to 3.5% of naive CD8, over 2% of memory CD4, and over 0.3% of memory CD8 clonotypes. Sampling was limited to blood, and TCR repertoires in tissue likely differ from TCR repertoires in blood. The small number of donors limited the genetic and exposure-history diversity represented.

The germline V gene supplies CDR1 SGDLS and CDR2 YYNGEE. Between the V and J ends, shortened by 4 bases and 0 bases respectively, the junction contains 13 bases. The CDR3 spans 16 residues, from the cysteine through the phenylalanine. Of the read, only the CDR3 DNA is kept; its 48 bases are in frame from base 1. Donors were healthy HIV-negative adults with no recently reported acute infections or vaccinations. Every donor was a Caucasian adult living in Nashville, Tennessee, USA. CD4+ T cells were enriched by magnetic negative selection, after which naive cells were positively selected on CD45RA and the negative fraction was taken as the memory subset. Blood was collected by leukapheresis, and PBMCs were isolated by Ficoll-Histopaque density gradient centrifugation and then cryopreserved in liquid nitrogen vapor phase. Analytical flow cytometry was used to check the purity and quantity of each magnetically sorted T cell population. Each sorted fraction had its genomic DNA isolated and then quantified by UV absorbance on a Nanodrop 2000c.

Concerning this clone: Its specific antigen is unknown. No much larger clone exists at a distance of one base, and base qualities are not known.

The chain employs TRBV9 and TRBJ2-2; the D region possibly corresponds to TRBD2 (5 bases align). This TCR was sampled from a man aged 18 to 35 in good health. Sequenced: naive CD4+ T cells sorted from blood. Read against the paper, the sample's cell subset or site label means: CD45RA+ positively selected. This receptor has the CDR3 CASSRSTGTNTGELFF. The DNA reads TGTGCCAGCAGCCGGTCTACGGGGACGAACACCGGGGAGCTGTTTTTT.